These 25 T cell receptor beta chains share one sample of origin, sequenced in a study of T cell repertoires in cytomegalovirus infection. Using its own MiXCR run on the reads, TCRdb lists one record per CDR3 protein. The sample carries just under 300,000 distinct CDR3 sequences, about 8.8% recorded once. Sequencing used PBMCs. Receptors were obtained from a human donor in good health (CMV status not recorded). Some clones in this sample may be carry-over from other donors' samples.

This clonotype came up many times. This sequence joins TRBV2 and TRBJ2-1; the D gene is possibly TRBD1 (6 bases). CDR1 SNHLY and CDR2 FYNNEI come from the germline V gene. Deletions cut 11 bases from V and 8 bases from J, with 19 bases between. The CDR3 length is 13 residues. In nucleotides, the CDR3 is TGTGCCGGACACAGGGAAGTTAGAGATGAGCAGTTCTTC. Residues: CAGHREVRDEQFF.

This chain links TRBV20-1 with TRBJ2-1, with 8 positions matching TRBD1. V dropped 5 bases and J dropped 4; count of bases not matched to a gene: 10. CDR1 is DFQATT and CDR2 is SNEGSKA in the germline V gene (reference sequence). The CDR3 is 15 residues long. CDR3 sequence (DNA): TGCAGTGCTCCCCGGGACAGGAGAATATACAATGAGCAGTTCTTC. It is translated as CSAPRDRRIYNEQFF.

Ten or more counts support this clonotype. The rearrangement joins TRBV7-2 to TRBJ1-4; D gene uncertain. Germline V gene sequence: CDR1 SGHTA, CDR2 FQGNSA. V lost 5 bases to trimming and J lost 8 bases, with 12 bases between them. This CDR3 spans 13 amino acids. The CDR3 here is CASSRGPGEKLFF. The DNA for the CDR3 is TGTGCCAGCAGCCGAGGGCCCGGGGAAAAACTGTTTTTT.

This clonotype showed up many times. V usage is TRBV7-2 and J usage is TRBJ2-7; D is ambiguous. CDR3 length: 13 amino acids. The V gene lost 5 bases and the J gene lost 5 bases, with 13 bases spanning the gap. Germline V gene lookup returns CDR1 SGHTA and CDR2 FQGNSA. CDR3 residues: CASSQGVRDEQYV. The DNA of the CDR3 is TGTGCCAGCAGCCAAGGAGTCCGGGACGAGCAGTACGTC.

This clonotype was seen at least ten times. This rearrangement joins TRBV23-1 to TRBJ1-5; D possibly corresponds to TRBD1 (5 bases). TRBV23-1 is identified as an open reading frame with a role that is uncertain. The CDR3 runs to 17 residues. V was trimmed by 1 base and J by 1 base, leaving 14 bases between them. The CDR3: CASSQFGASGSNQPQHF. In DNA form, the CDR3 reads TGCGCCAGCAGTCAATTTGGGGCTTCAGGGAGCAATCAGCCCCAGCATTTT.

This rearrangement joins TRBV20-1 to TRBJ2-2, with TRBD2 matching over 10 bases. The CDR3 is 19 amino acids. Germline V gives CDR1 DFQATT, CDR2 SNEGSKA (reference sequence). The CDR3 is CSARDESGGASLVAGELFF. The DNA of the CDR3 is TGCAGCGCCAGAGATGAAAGCGGGGGGGCCTCGTTGGTAGCCGGGGAGCTGTTTTTT.

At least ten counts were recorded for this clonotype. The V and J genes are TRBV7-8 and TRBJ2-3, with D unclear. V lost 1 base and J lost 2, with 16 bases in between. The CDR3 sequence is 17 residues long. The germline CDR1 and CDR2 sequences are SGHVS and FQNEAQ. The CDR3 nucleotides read TGTGCCAGCAGCTTAGGTTCACGGATTACCATCACAGATACGCAGTATTTT. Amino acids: CASSLGSRITITDTQYF.

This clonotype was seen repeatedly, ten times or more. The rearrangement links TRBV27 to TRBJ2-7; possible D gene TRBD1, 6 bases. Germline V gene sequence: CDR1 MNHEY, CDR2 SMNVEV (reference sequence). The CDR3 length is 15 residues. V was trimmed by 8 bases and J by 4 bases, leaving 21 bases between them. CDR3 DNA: TGTGCCAGCGGATTCCCCGGGACAATCTTTTACGAGCAGTACTTC. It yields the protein CASGFPGTIFYEQYF.

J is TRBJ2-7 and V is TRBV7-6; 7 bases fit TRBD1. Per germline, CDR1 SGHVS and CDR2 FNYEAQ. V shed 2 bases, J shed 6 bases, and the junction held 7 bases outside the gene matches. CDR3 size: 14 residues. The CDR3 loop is CASSLRATGAEQYV. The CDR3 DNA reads TGTGCCAGCAGCTTAAGGGCTACAGGGGCCGAGCAGTACGTC.

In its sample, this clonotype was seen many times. Here the CDR3 DNA reads TGTGCCAGCAGCCTCACAGGGGACTACGAGCAGTACGTC. It encodes CASSLTGDYEQYV. This chain joins TRBV5-5 and TRBJ2-7; 7 bases match TRBD1. V dropped 4 bases and J dropped 3; count of bases not matched to a gene: 4. CDR3 length: 13 residues. Germline values: CDR1 SGHKS, CDR2 YYEKEE (reference sequence).

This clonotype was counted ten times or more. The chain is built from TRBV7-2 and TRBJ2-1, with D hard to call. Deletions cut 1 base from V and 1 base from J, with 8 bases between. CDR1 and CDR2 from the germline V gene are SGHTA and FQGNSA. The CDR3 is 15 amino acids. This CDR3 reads CASSLGSRSYNEQFF. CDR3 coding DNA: TGTGCCAGCAGCTTAGGGTCACGATCCTACAATGAGCAGTTCTTC.

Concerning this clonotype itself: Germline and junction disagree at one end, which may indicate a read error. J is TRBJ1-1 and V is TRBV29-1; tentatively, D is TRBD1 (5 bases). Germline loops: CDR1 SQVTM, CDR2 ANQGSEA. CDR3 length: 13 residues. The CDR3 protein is CSVVLVQGTEALF. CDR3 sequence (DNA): TGCAGCGTTGTCTTAGTTCAGGGCACTGAAGCTCTCTTT.

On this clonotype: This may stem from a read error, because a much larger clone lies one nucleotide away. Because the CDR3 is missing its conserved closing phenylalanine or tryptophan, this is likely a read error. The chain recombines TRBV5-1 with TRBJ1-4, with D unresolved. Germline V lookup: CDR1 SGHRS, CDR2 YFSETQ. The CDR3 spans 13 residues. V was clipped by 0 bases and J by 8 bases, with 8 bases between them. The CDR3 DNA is TGCGCCAGCAGCTTGGCCCAGCAAGAAAAACTGTTTTAT. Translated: CASSLAQQEKLFY.

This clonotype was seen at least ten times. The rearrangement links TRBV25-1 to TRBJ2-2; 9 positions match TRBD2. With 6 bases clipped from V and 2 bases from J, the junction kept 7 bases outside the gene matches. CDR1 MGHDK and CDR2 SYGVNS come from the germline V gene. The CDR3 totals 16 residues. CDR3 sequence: CASSPAGGFNTGELFF. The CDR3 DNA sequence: TGTGCCAGCAGCCCAGCGGGGGGCTTCAACACCGGGGAGCTGTTTTTT. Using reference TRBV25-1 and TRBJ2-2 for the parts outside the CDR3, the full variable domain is EADIYQTPRYLVIGTGKKITLECSQTMGHDKMYWYQQDPGMELHLIHYSYGVNSTEKGDLSSESTVSRIRTEHFPLTLESARPSHTSQYLCASSPAGGFNTGELFFGEGSRLTVL.

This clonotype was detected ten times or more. CDR3: CASSLAREQETQYF. The CDR3 bases are TGTGCCAGCAGCTTAGCCAGGGAGCAAGAGACCCAGTACTTC. The chain uses TRBV7-9 and TRBJ2-5; possibly TRBD1 or TRBD2 for D (5 bases each). Germline CDR1 reads SEHNR; CDR2 reads FQNEAQ (reference sequence). There are 14 residues in the CDR3. V was clipped by 0 bases and J by 2 bases, with 7 bases between them.

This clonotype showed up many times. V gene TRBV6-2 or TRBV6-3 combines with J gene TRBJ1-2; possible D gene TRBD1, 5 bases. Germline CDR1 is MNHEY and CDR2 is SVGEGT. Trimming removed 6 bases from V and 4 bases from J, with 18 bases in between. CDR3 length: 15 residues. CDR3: CASSYSGNYGYGYTF. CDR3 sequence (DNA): TGTGCCAGCAGCTATTCAGGGAATTACGGCTATGGCTACACCTTC.

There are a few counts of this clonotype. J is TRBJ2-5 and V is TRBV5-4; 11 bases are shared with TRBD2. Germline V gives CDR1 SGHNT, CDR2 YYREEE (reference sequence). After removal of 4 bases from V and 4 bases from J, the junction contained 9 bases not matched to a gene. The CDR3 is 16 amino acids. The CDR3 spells CASSTSLAGAGETQYF. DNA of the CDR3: TGTGCCAGCAGCACTTCACTAGCGGGGGCAGGAGAGACCCAGTACTTC.

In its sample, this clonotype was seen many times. As DNA, the CDR3 is TGTGCCAGCAGTTTACGGGAGGGTTCCACTGAAGCTTTCTTT. It specifies CASSLREGSTEAFF. This chain uses TRBV12-3 or TRBV12-4 with TRBJ1-1; no firm D call. The CDR3 is made up of 14 amino acids. V was pared by 2 bases and J by 4 bases, with 11 bases between.

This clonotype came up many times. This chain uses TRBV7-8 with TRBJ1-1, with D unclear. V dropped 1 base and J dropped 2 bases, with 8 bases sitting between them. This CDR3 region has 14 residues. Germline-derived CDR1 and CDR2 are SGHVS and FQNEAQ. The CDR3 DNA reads TGTGCCAGCAGCTTAGGGGCCTTTAACACTGAAGCTTTCTTT. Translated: CASSLGAFNTEAFF.

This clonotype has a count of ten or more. The CDR3: CASSPGTSPWETQYF. In DNA, the CDR3 is TGTGCCAGCAGCCCTGGGACATCCCCGTGGGAGACCCAGTACTTC. J is TRBJ2-5 and V is TRBV12-3 or TRBV12-4; D is perhaps TRBD1 (6 bases). CDR3 size: 15 residues. V lost 6 bases, J lost 5 bases, and 19 bases lay in between.

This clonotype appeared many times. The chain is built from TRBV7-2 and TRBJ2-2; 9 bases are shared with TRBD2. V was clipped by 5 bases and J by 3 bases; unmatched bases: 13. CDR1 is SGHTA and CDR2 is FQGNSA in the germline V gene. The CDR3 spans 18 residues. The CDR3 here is CASSPTMAGGPDTGELFF. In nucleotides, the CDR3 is TGTGCCAGCAGCCCCACGATGGCGGGGGGGCCGGACACCGGGGAGCTGTTTTTT.

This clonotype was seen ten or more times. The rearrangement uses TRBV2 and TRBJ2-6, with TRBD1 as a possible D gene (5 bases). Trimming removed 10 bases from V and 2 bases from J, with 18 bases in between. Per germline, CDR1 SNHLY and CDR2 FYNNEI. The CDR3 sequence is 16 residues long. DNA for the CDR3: TGTGCCATTCTTCGACAGCTTCAAGCTGGGGCCAACGTCCTGACTTTC. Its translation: CAILRQLQAGANVLTF.

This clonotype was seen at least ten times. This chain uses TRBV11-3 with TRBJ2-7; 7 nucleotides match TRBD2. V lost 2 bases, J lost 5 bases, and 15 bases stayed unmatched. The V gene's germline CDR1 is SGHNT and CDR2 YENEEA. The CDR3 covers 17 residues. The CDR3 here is CASSLRTVDESGNEQYV. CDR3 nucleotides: TGTGCCAGCAGCTTACGAACAGTGGACGAGAGCGGGAACGAGCAGTACGTC.

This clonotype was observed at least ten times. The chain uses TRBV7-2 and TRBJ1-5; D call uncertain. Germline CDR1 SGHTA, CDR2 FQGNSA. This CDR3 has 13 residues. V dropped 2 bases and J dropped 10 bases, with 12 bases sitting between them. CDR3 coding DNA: TGTGCCAGCAGCTTATATGAGATCAGCCCCCAGCATTTT. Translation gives CASSLYEISPQHF.

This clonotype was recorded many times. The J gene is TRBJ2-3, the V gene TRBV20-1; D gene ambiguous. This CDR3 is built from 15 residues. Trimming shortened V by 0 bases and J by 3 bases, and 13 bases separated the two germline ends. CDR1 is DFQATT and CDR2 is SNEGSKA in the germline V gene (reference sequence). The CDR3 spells CSARDLGRWTDTQYF. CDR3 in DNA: TGCAGTGCTAGAGATCTTGGCCGATGGACAGATACGCAGTATTTT.